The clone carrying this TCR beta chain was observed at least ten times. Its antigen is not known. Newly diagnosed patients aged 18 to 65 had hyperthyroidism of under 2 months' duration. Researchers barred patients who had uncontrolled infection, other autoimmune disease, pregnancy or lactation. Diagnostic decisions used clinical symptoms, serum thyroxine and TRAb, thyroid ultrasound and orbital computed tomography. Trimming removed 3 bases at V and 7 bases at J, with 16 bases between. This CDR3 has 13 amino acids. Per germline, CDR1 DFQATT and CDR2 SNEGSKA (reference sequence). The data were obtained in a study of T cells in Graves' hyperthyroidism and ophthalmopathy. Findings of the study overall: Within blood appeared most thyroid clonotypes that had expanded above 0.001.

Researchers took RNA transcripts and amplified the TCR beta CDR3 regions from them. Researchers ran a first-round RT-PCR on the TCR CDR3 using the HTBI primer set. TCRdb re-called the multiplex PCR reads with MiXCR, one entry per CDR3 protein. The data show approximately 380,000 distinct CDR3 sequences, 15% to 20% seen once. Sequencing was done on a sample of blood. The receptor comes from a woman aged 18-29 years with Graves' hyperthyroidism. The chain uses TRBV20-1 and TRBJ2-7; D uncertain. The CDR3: CSASNMVAAEQYF. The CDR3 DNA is TGCAGTGCTAGTAACATGGTCGCTGCAGAGCAGTACTTC.